This TCR beta chain was identified during a study of blood T cells in healthy people across ages. Whole-study findings and limits: Researchers deemed the diversity estimates from one million T cells underestimates. Changes seen in expanded clonotypes were possibly confounded by donor CMV status left unknown.

The germline CDR1 and CDR2 sequences are SQVTM and ANQGSEA. The CDR3 covers 13 residues. The V end lost 0 bases, the J end lost 7 bases, and 9 bases lay between the germline ends. The people who gave samples were healthy Caucasians from Russia, aged roughly 6 to 100. With a J-beta primer mix and a sample-barcoded 5' primer, a second PCR ran roughly 6 to 12 cycles. TCRdb called the 5' RACE reads again in MiXCR, with one record for every CDR3 protein. The data show 780,000 or so distinct CDR3 sequences, roughly 50% seen once. On this clonotype: Its antigen is undetermined.

The clonotype originates from a man aged 80 or over in good health. Specimen: blood. The chain has TRBV29-1 and TRBJ2-2; D unresolved. The CDR3 here is CSVEDGGDGELFF. CDR3 nucleotides: TGCAGCGTTGAAGATGGCGGTGACGGGGAGCTGTTTTTT.